This T cell receptor (beta chain) is from a study of OX40 agonist ivuxolimab in advanced cancers. In its sample, this clone was seen once. Using immunoSEQ multiplex PCR, the repertoire was profiled, and TCRdb retains in-frame clones only, with some absent. This table has approximately 62,000 clones, roughly nine tenths appearing once. The receptor comes from an adult with an advanced solid tumor such as melanoma, head and neck, liver or kidney cancer. Here the sequenced sample was CD4+ or CD8+ T cells sorted from blood, taken in a trial of the OX40 agonist ivuxolimab.

The CDR3 nucleotides are TGTGCCAGTGTTAATGCCCCCGGGGAGGCCCGGGCCGGGGAGCTGTTTTTT. As protein: CASVNAPGEARAGELFF. This chain links TRBV19 with TRBJ2-2; D is possibly TRBD2 (6 bases). V was shortened by 8 bases and J by 6 bases, with 25 bases between the two germline ends. The CDR3 totals 17 residues. In germline, CDR1 is LNHDA, CDR2 SQIVND (reference sequence). Full variable domain (outside the CDR3, taken from reference TRBV19 and TRBJ2-2): DGGITQSPKYLFRKEGQNVTLSCEQNLNHDAMYWYRQDPGQGLRLIYYSQIVNDFQKGDIAEGYSVSREKKESFPLTVTSAQKNPTAFYLCASVNAPGEARAGELFFGEGSRLTVL.